The 27 T cell receptor beta chains below all came from one sample that was sequenced in a study of T cells in localized non-small cell lung cancer. Measured with immunoSEQ multiplex PCR; TCRdb has only the in-frame clones, and not every one. The sample contains about 78,000 clones, just under 85% of which appear only once. This specimen consisted of peripheral blood, obtained before any cancer treatment. These receptors all come from a man aged 35 to 69 with stage I lung adenocarcinoma.

The V call is TRBV19, the J call TRBJ1-2, with 7 nucleotides matching TRBD1. The germline V gene encodes CDR1 LNHDA and CDR2 SQIVND (reference sequence). This CDR3 has 13 residues. V dropped 7 bases and J dropped 7; count of bases not matched to a gene: 9. The CDR3 DNA sequence: TGTGCCAGTAAGGTGGAGGGGGCTTTTGGCTACACCTTC. Protein product: CASKVEGAFGYTF.

The chain carries TRBV10-2 and TRBJ2-3; no reliable D call. The CDR3 is 11 residues long. V was clipped by 3 bases and J by 2 bases, with 0 bases between them. Germline V gene data show CDR1 as WSHSY and CDR2 as SAAADI. This CDR3 is CASSDTDTQYF. DNA of the CDR3: TGCGCCAGCAGTGACACAGATACGCAGTATTTT.

The chain carries TRBV7-9 and TRBJ1-2; TRBD1 might be the D (6 bases). With 3 bases removed from V and 0 bases from J, the gap between germline ends came to 11 bases. This CDR3 has 15 amino acids. Per germline, CDR1 SEHNR and CDR2 FQNEAQ (reference sequence). The CDR3: CASSLAGATNYGYTF. The CDR3 DNA sequence: TGTGCCAGCAGCTTGGCGGGGGCAACTAACTATGGCTACACCTTC.

The chain recombines TRBV7-2 with TRBJ2-5, with a possible D match to TRBD2 (6 bases). CDR1 is SGHTA, CDR2 FQGNSA, per germline. V was pared by 0 bases and J by 8 bases, with 13 bases between. The CDR3 is 14 residues long. In nucleotides, the CDR3 is TGTGCCAGCAGCTTAGCGCCCTACGGGGGAACCCAGTACTTC. As protein: CASSLAPYGGTQYF.

V usage is TRBV6-6 and J usage is TRBJ1-1; D gene uncertain. This CDR3 spans 13 amino acids. Germline V gene data show CDR1 as MNHNY and CDR2 as SVGAGI (reference sequence). V was pared by 8 bases and J by 0 bases, with 10 bases between. CDR3 in amino acids: CASLRPLNTEAFF. The DNA for the CDR3 is TGTGCCAGCCTGCGTCCTTTGAACACTGAAGCTTTCTTT.

The genes are TRBV7-8 and TRBJ2-3, with D possibly being TRBD2 (6 bases). V was trimmed by 7 bases and J by 0 bases, leaving 17 bases between them. CDR1 is SGHVS and CDR2 is FQNEAQ in the germline V gene. This CDR3 is built from 16 residues. The CDR3 nucleotides are TGTGCCAGCAAATTAGGGAGGCCTACTAGCACAGATACGCAGTATTTT. Its translation is CASKLGRPTSTDTQYF.

This chain links TRBV27 with TRBJ2-3, with D perhaps matching TRBD1 (7 bases). The V and J ends lost 5 bases and 11 bases respectively, with 14 bases between them. The CDR3 is made up of 12 amino acids. Germline assignment: CDR1 MNHEY and CDR2 SMNVEV (reference sequence). The DNA for the CDR3 is TGTGCCAGCAGTCTGGGGACAGCGGGGCAGTATTTT. It is translated as CASSLGTAGQYF.

Only one count was recorded for this clone. The chain links TRBV30 to TRBJ2-7; D is ambiguous. This CDR3 has 12 amino acids. Germline V gene sequence: CDR1 GTSNPN, CDR2 SVGIG (reference sequence). V was trimmed by 2 bases and J by 3 bases, leaving 8 bases between them. CDR3 loop: CAWSSSSYEQYF. The CDR3 coding sequence is TGTGCCTGGAGTTCCAGCAGCTACGAGCAGTACTTC.

The rearrangement joins TRBV6-5 to TRBJ2-1; 7 nucleotides line up with TRBD1. The CDR3 length is 15 residues. Germline-derived CDR1 and CDR2 are MNHEY and SVGAGI. V dropped 4 bases and J dropped 0; count of bases not matched to a gene: 3. This chain's CDR3 is CASSSDRSSYNEQFF. The CDR3 DNA follows: TGTGCCAGCAGTTCGGACAGGAGCTCCTACAATGAGCAGTTCTTC.

The chain couples TRBV11-2 to TRBJ1-1, with D perhaps TRBD1 (6 bases). The CDR3 runs to 16 residues. The V end lost 0 bases, the J end lost 6 bases, and 17 bases lay between the germline ends. Germline V gene sequence: CDR1 SGHAT, CDR2 FQNNGV. CDR3 nucleotide sequence: TGTGCCAGCAGCTTAGAGGCCGGACAGCCCCGTCCTGAAGCTTTCTTT. Its translation is CASSLEAGQPRPEAFF. The entire variable domain, with the rest obtained from reference TRBV11-2 and TRBJ1-1, is as follows: EAGVAQSPRYKIIEKRQSVAFWCNPISGHATLYWYQQILGQGPKLLIQFQNNGVVDDSQLPKDRFSAERLKGVDSTLKIQPAKLEDSAVYLCASSLEAGQPRPEAFFGQGTRLTVV.

The V gene is TRBV5-1, the J gene TRBJ2-3, with D perhaps matching TRBD2 (6 bases). Trimming left V 2 bases short and J 2 bases short, with 9 bases between. Germline V gene data show CDR1 as SGHRS and CDR2 as YFSETQ. The CDR3 consists of 14 residues. The CDR3 sequence: CASSLGTLTDTQYF. CDR3 coding DNA: TGCGCCAGCAGCTTAGGGACTCTCACAGATACGCAGTATTTT.

V usage is TRBV6-5 and J usage is TRBJ1-6; D gene uncertain. This CDR3 has 14 amino acids. The V end lost 4 bases, the J end lost 5 bases, and 9 bases lay between the germline ends. Germline loops: CDR1 MNHEY, CDR2 SVGAGI. CDR3 DNA sequence: TGTGCCAGCAGTTTCGCACGGCATAATTCACCCCTCCACTTT. As protein: CASSFARHNSPLHF.

This clone came up once. The chain recombines TRBV4-2 with TRBJ2-4, with 7 positions matching TRBD2. The length of the CDR3 is 18 residues. The V and J ends lost 0 bases and 7 bases, in that order; junction bases with no gene match: 15. Germline V gene data show CDR1 as LGHNA and CDR2 as YNFKEQ. The CDR3 DNA reads as TGTGCCAGCAGCCAAGATTTTCGGGGGGTCGGGGAGATGAACATTCAGTACTTC. It specifies CASSQDFRGVGEMNIQYF.

The chain is built from TRBV6-1 and TRBJ1-5; TRBD1 might be the D (6 bases). The CDR3 covers 16 residues. V lost 4 bases to trimming and J lost 2 bases, with 15 bases between them. Germline-derived CDR1 and CDR2 are MNHNS and SASEGT. The CDR3 nucleotides read TGTGCCAGCAGTGTGCGGGGGCGGAGCGGCAATCAGCCCCAGCATTTT. Translation: CASSVRGRSGNQPQHF.

In its sample, this clone was seen a few times. V is TRBV5-4 and J is TRBJ2-4; tentatively, D is TRBD2 (6 bases). This CDR3 region has 12 residues. The V and J ends lost 7 bases and 8 bases respectively, with 13 bases between them. Germline lookup yields CDR1 SGHNT and CDR2 YYREEE (reference sequence). The CDR3 nucleotides are TGTGCCAGCTCTGGCAGGGAGGACATTCAGTACTTC. As protein: CASSGREDIQYF.

The chain recombines TRBV6-6 with TRBJ1-6; weak D call: TRBD1 (6 bases). CDR1 MNHNY and CDR2 SVGAGI come from the germline V gene (reference sequence). This CDR3 spans 15 amino acids. Trimming cost V 8 bases and J 6 bases, with 17 bases left between them. CDR3 sequence: CASAYGGGLNSPLHF. For the CDR3, the DNA is TGTGCCAGCGCATATGGGGGGGGGCTTAATTCACCCCTCCACTTT.

V is TRBV2 and J is TRBJ2-1; the D is unclear. Per germline, CDR1 SNHLY and CDR2 FYNNEI. This CDR3 is 13 amino acids long. Trimming left V 7 bases short and J 8 bases short, with 15 bases between. The CDR3: CASKTSTTDEQFF. The CDR3, as DNA: TGTGCCAGCAAGACTTCCACAACAGATGAGCAGTTCTTC.

The chain couples TRBV21-1 to TRBJ1-1; the DNA was not compared with TRBD1, the D call given in the table. TRBV21-1 is a known pseudogene. The CDR3 covers 14 residues. The CDR3 DNA reads as TGTGCCAACCACAGGGGGCTTTCGAACACTGAAGCTTTCTTT. Translating it yields CANHRGLSNTEAFF.

The chain joins TRBV7-3 to TRBJ2-1, with D possibly matching TRBD2 (6 bases). Germline V gives CDR1 SGHTA, CDR2 FQGTGA. The CDR3 totals 15 residues. The V end was cut by 5 bases, the J end by 7 bases, with 18 bases between. CDR3 protein: CASSDHKGRGNEQFF. The CDR3 bases are TGTGCCAGCAGCGATCATAAGGGCCGGGGGAATGAGCAGTTCTTC. Full variable domain (remainder filled in from reference TRBV7-3 and TRBJ2-1): GAGVSQTPSNKVTEKGKYVELRCDPISGHTALYWYRQSLGQGPEFLIYFQGTGAADDSGLPNDRFFAVRPEGSVSTLKIQRTERGDSAVYLCASSDHKGRGNEQFFGPGTRLTVL.

The chain joins TRBV6-6 to TRBJ2-5; D gene uncertain. The CDR3 contains 12 residues. V lost 5 bases and J lost 1, with 5 bases in between. Germline assignment: CDR1 MNHNY and CDR2 SVGAGI (reference sequence). In DNA form, the CDR3 reads TGTGCCAGCAGTCTCTCCCAAGAGACCCAGTACTTC. Amino acid sequence: CASSLSQETQYF.

This clone was seen only a few times. The chain is built from TRBV7-3 and TRBJ1-1, with a weak D call TRBD1 (5 bases). The V end lost 3 bases, the J end lost 1 base, and 6 bases lay between the germline ends. This CDR3 has 13 amino acids. Germline V gene data show CDR1 as SGHTA and CDR2 as FQGTGA. The CDR3 sequence: CASSLGTNTEAFF. The CDR3 DNA reads TGTGCCAGCAGCTTGGGGACGAACACTGAAGCTTTCTTT.

The V and J genes are TRBV27 and TRBJ2-5, with 8 positions matching TRBD2. Germline CDR1 and CDR2: MNHEY and SMNVEV (reference sequence). J lost 7 bases, V lost 5 bases, and 15 bases had no gene match. The CDR3 loop spans 16 amino acids. This chain's CDR3 is CASSPLAELTRGTQYF. CDR3 sequence (DNA): TGTGCCAGCAGTCCACTAGCGGAACTTACGCGGGGGACCCAGTACTTC.

The chain has TRBV27 and TRBJ1-2; TRBD1 matches at 9 bases. V was clipped by 3 bases and J by 2 bases; unmatched bases: 10. Germline loops: CDR1 MNHEY, CDR2 SMNVEV (reference sequence). There are 17 residues in the CDR3. The CDR3 DNA reads as TGTGCCAGCAGTTTTACAGGGGGCGCTGGGCTCAACTATGGCTACACCTTC. Translating it yields CASSFTGGAGLNYGYTF.

This clone has only one observation. The chain is built from TRBV7-2 and TRBJ1-6, with D possibly TRBD1 on 6 matching bases. V lost 4 bases and J 9 bases, leaving 19 bases between the germline ends. The CDR3 runs 16 residues. Germline V gene data show CDR1 as SGHTA and CDR2 as FQGNSA. The CDR3 protein is CASSSRGGTQSSPLHF. Written as DNA, the CDR3 is TGTGCCAGCAGCTCCCGGGGGGGGACACAAAGTTCACCCCTCCACTTT.

J is TRBJ2-7 and V is TRBV5-1, with a tentative D call TRBD1 (6 bases). The CDR3 has 14 amino acids. From germline, CDR1 is SGHRS and CDR2 YFSETQ. Between the trimmed V and J ends, which lost 0 bases and 2 bases, there was a span of 9 bases. The chain's CDR3 is CASSLVGGPYEQYF. CDR3 sequence (DNA): TGCGCCAGCAGCTTGGTAGGGGGACCCTACGAGCAGTACTTC.

A single count supports this clone. V usage is TRBV7-2 and J usage is TRBJ1-1, with unresolved D. With 4 bases removed from V and 1 base from J, the gap between germline ends came to 1 base. CDR3 length: 11 amino acids. Germline assignment: CDR1 SGHTA and CDR2 FQGNSA. CDR3: CASSWNTEAFF. CDR3 nucleotides: TGTGCCAGCAGCTGGAACACTGAAGCTTTCTTT.

V gene TRBV9 combines with J gene TRBJ2-3, with TRBD2 matching 9 bases. The CDR3 sequence is 16 residues long. J gave up 2 bases and V 2 bases, and 6 bases lay outside the gene matches. Germline V gene data show CDR1 as SGDLS and CDR2 as YYNGEE. The chain's CDR3 is CASSVASGVHTDTQYF. CDR3 sequence (DNA): TGTGCCAGCAGCGTGGCTAGCGGGGTTCACACAGATACGCAGTATTTT.